This T cell receptor (beta chain) emerged from a study of blood T cell repertoires in COVID-19. In the study overall: What the recovered Cohort 3 donors had was two negative PCRs, clearance, or symptom resolution.

Assay: immunoSEQ multiplex PCR; the TCRdb copy retains only in-frame clones and omits some. Of roughly 210,000 clones listed, over 75% are singletons. The V gene's germline CDR1 is KGHSH and CDR2 LQKENI. This CDR3 comprises 14 residues. J was trimmed by 5 bases and V by 3 bases; bases with no gene match: 3. This clonotype was sampled from a man aged 25-45 years in a cohort exposed to, infected with or recovered from COVID-19 (not recorded which). Sequencing used PBMCs or T cells enriched from blood (not recorded which). The chain joins TRBV18 to TRBJ2-7, with 11 bases that match TRBD1. CDR3 nucleotides: TGTGCCAGCTCACCTGGGACAGGGGGTGACGAGCAGTACTTC. Amino acid sequence: CASSPGTGGDEQYF. Full variable domain (remainder filled in from reference TRBV18 and TRBJ2-7): NAGVMQNPRHLVRRRGQEARLRCSPMKGHSHVYWYRQLPEEGLKFMVYLQKENIIDESGMPKERFSAEFPKEGPSILRIQQVVRGDSAAYFCASSPGTGGDEQYFGPGTRLTVT.